This passage covers 7 T cell receptor beta chains from one sample sequenced in a study of Graves' ophthalmopathy and Graves' hyperthyroidism. RNA transcripts provided the template for amplifying TCR beta CDR3 regions. The first round was an RT-PCR with HTBI primers, and the second round was a multiplex PCR. TCRdb passed the multiplex PCR reads through MiXCR, listing each CDR3 protein once. The top ten hold around 9.8% of the sample, which has approximately 460,000 distinct CDR3 sequences, 13% to 15% seen once. The sequenced sample was blood. The origin of the receptors is a woman aged 25-40 years with Graves' ophthalmopathy.

This clonotype has a count of ten or more. The CDR3 sequence: CASSLTGANTEAFF. The CDR3 DNA reads TGTGCCAGCAGCTTAACAGGGGCGAACACTGAAGCTTTCTTT. The chain uses TRBV7-6 and TRBJ1-1, with TRBD1 matching over 7 bases. Germline V gene data show CDR1 as SGHVS and CDR2 as FNYEAQ. This CDR3 has 14 amino acids. Unmatched junction bases numbered 1, after V lost 2 bases and J lost 1 base.

Notes on this clonotype: This may be a read error: a much more frequent sequence differs by one nucleotide. The V and J genes are TRBV4-2 and TRBJ2-2; 9 nucleotides agree with TRBD1. Germline CDR1 is LGHNA and CDR2 is YNFKEQ. This CDR3 is 16 amino acids long. Written as DNA, the CDR3 is TGTGCCAGCAGCAAAGCTACAGGGGGCATCACCGGGGAGCTGTGTTTT. Its translation is CASSKATGGITGELCF.

This clonotype was detected many times. The V gene is TRBV24-1, the J gene TRBJ1-1; 9 nucleotides agree with TRBD1. The CDR3 is made up of 13 amino acids. CDR1 KGHDR and CDR2 SFDVKD come from the germline V gene. Trimming cost V 10 bases and J 7 bases; bases outside gene matches: 9. The CDR3 region has the DNA TGTGCCACTCGGACAGGGGCCCTCGGTGAAGCTTTCTTT. This sequence encodes CATRTGALGEAFF.

The chain has TRBV12-3 or TRBV12-4 and TRBJ1-2, with 8 positions matching TRBD1. There are 15 residues in the CDR3. The trim removed 2 bases at V and 5 bases at J, leaving 7 bases unmatched. CDR3 in amino acids: CASSLPGQGEYGYTF. Written as DNA, the CDR3 is TGTGCCAGCAGTTTACCTGGACAGGGTGAATATGGCTACACCTTC.

This clonotype was observed at least ten times. The CDR3 DNA reads as TGTGCCAGCAGCTTCGGACAGTTTGGCTACACCTTC. This translates into CASSFGQFGYTF. The chain has TRBV11-3 and TRBJ1-2; perhaps TRBD1 as D (6 bases). Germline values: CDR1 SGHNT, CDR2 YENEEA. Trimming removed 3 bases at V and 7 bases at J, with 9 bases between. The CDR3 loop spans 12 amino acids.

This clonotype was counted at least ten times. The gene calls are TRBV2 and TRBJ1-2; the D is unclear. This CDR3 is 14 amino acids long. V lost 7 bases and J lost 1, with 13 bases in between. Germline assignment: CDR1 SNHLY and CDR2 FYNNEI. CDR3 amino acids: CASKTELDNYGYTF. CDR3 sequence (DNA): TGTGCCAGCAAAACAGAACTAGATAACTATGGCTACACCTTC.

This clonotype was seen at least ten times. J is TRBJ2-5 and V is TRBV29-1, with a possible D match to TRBD1 (6 bases). Germline V lookup: CDR1 SQVTM, CDR2 ANQGSEA. CDR3 length equals 14 residues. V was clipped by 2 bases and J by 7 bases, with 17 bases between them. CDR3 protein: CSVEKGQGRGTQYF. CDR3 DNA: TGCAGCGTTGAAAAGGGGCAGGGGCGCGGGACCCAGTACTTC.